The 17 T cell receptor beta chains in this list originate from one sample, sequenced in a study of shared clonotypes between healthy human individuals (dated by TCRdb to about 2020). Libraries were built with the immunoSEQ multiplex PCR assay. The clones in this table, taken by TCRdb from immuneACCESS, are in-frame only. Not every clone is retained; where verified, under half of the shortfall comes from an unresolved V gene, and the cause of the rest is unknown. For this sample the table gives roughly 2.5 million clones, of which about 92% were detected only once. The top ten constitute about 0.13% of the sample. The sequenced material came from naive CD4+ T cells sorted from blood. The intended sense of this specimen's cell subset or site label: CD45RA+ positively selected. These receptors were collected from a man aged 18 to 30 in good health.

The chain links TRBV5-1 to TRBJ1-4; tentatively, D is TRBD1 (5 bases). V was trimmed by 2 bases and J by 1 base, leaving 9 bases between them. The CDR3 consists of 15 residues. The germline gives CDR1 SGHRS, CDR2 YFSETQ. The CDR3: CASSFWGRTNEKLFF. CDR3 in DNA: TGCGCCAGCAGCTTTTGGGGCCGAACTAATGAAAAACTGTTTTTT.

CDR3 in DNA: TGTGCCACCAGGGGCAATTTGAACACCGGGGAGCTGTTTTTT. Translation gives CATRGNLNTGELFF. The chain links TRBV2 to TRBJ2-2, with D maybe TRBD1 (6 bases). The CDR3 has 14 amino acids. Per the germline V gene, CDR1 is SNHLY and CDR2 is FYNNEI. Trimming shortened V by 10 bases and J by 1 base, and 13 bases separated the two germline ends.

V and J are TRBV4-3 and TRBJ2-1; maybe TRBD2 (6 bases). V dropped 2 bases and J dropped 0 bases, with 14 bases sitting between them. Germline assignment: CDR1 LGHNA and CDR2 YSLEER. The CDR3 covers 17 residues. In nucleotides, the CDR3 is TGCGCCAGCAGCCAATTTATAGCGGCTAGCTCCTACAATGAGCAGTTCTTC. This gives the protein CASSQFIAASSYNEQFF.

The chain couples TRBV7-2 to TRBJ1-2; TRBD1 agrees at 10 bases. The trim removed 5 bases at V and 3 bases at J, leaving 6 bases unmatched. The CDR3 contains 15 residues. Germline V lookup: CDR1 SGHTA, CDR2 FQGNSA. CDR3 amino acids: CASSPGQGNHYGYTF. CDR3 nucleotide sequence: TGTGCCAGCAGCCCGGGACAGGGGAATCACTATGGCTACACCTTC. Using reference TRBV7-2 and TRBJ1-2 for the parts outside the CDR3, the full variable domain is GAGVSQSPSNKVTEKGKDVELRCDPISGHTALYWYRQSLGQGLEFLIYFQGNSAPDKSGLPSDRFSAERTGGSVSTLTIQRTQQEDSAVYLCASSPGQGNHYGYTFGSGTRLTVV.

The rearrangement links TRBV6-5 to TRBJ1-3; D gene uncertain. CDR1 is MNHEY, CDR2 SVGAGI, per germline. This CDR3 is built from 13 residues. V lost 10 bases to trimming and J lost 4 bases, with 14 bases between them. CDR3 region: CAIRPSSGNTIYF. CDR3 DNA sequence: TGTGCCATCCGGCCAAGCTCAGGAAACACCATATATTTT.

The CDR3 loop is CASSHTSFYREETQYF. CDR3 nucleotide sequence: TGTGCCAGCAGCCATACTTCCTTCTACAGGGAAGAGACCCAGTACTTC. The chain has TRBV14 and TRBJ2-5; TRBD1 might be the D (6 bases). Germline loops: CDR1 SGHDN, CDR2 FVKESK. The V end lost 3 bases, the J end lost 3 bases, and 17 bases lay between the germline ends. This CDR3 spans 16 amino acids.

This sequence joins TRBV27 and TRBJ2-7; a weak D match, TRBD1 (6 bases). CDR3 length equals 14 residues. Trimming took off 3 bases at V and 5 bases at J, with 14 bases between the two ends. Germline values: CDR1 MNHEY, CDR2 SMNVEV (reference sequence). The CDR3 nucleotides are TGTGCCAGCAGTTTCCTCGGCAGGGGCAACGAGCAGTACTTC. Its protein product is CASSFLGRGNEQYF.

The gene calls are TRBV5-6 and TRBJ1-1, with D unresolved. The CDR3 runs 14 residues. Germline V lookup: CDR1 SGHDT, CDR2 YYEEEE. Deletions cut 0 bases from V and 0 bases from J, with 6 bases between. The CDR3 DNA reads as TGTGCCAGCAGCTTGGGACATATGAACACTGAAGCTTTCTTT. Translating it yields CASSLGHMNTEAFF.

The chain recombines TRBV13 with TRBJ2-4, with 7 bases that match TRBD2. The CDR3 sequence is 14 residues long. Germline-derived CDR1 and CDR2 are PRHDT and FYEKMQ (reference sequence). V lost 5 bases, J lost 9 bases, and 10 bases stayed unmatched. This CDR3 reads CASSPQRGFGIQYF. CDR3 bases: TGTGCCAGCAGCCCGCAGCGGGGATTCGGCATTCAGTACTTC.

This chain connects TRBV6-6 to TRBJ1-5; D gene ambiguous. V shed 7 bases and J shed 4 bases, with 14 bases lying between them. Germline CDR1 MNHNY, CDR2 SVGAGI (reference sequence). The CDR3 runs 14 residues. Written as DNA, the CDR3 is TGTGCCAGCATACCAGACACGCCAAATCAGCCCCAGCATTTT. It yields the protein CASIPDTPNQPQHF.

V and J are TRBV5-4 and TRBJ1-2, with D possibly being TRBD1 (5 bases). The germline CDR1 and CDR2 sequences are SGHNT and YYREEE (reference sequence). V was pared by 5 bases and J by 7 bases, with 21 bases between. The CDR3 runs 15 residues. CDR3 protein: CASSSGPQLQSGYTF. CDR3 DNA sequence: TGTGCCAGCAGTTCGGGACCTCAATTGCAGAGTGGCTACACCTTC.

Note on this clone: The sample has other DNA sequences that encode this CDR3 too. This chain joins TRBV5-1 and TRBJ1-6; 9 positions agree with TRBD1. With 4 bases clipped from V and 9 bases from J, the junction kept 5 bases outside the gene matches. There are 14 residues in the CDR3. Germline V gene lookup returns CDR1 SGHRS and CDR2 YFSETQ. This CDR3 is CASSPQGAGSPLHF. The DNA for the CDR3 is TGCGCCAGCAGCCCACAGGGGGCGGGTTCACCCCTCCACTTT.

The chain employs TRBV14 and TRBJ2-1; tentative D call: TRBD2 (6 bases). The CDR3 runs 15 residues. CDR1 is SGHDN, CDR2 FVKESK, per germline. The V end was cut by 4 bases, the J end by 8 bases, with 18 bases between. Here the CDR3 reads CASSLREPLYHEQFF. The DNA of the CDR3 is TGTGCCAGCAGCCTCCGGGAGCCCCTTTACCATGAGCAGTTCTTC.

In its sample, this clone was seen a few times. The CDR3 DNA reads TGCAGTGCTAGAGGGGTAGATGAGCAGTTCTTC. This translates into CSARGVDEQFF. The chain joins TRBV20-1 to TRBJ2-1; no clear D gene. Germline CDR1 DFQATT, CDR2 SNEGSKA (reference sequence). The ends were cut back, 1 base at V and 8 bases at J, with 6 bases in the middle. This CDR3 comprises 11 residues.

In regard to this clone: The same CDR3 is also encoded by other DNA sequences in this sample. The J gene is TRBJ1-2, the V gene TRBV6-6; unclear D gene. Germline CDR1 is MNHNY and CDR2 is SVGAGI (reference sequence). With 6 bases removed from V and 5 bases from J, the gap between germline ends came to 10 bases. CDR3 size: 12 residues. The CDR3 nucleotides are TGTGCCAGCAGCGAAGGGTCTTATGGCTACACCTTC. Translating gives CASSEGSYGYTF.

V gene TRBV6-1 combines with J gene TRBJ1-1; tentatively, D is TRBD1 (5 bases). The CDR3 has 14 amino acids. Germline V gene sequence: CDR1 MNHNS, CDR2 SASEGT. V was pared by 10 bases and J by 1 base, with 16 bases between. The CDR3 here is CATKSGTANTEAFF. As DNA, the CDR3 is TGTGCCACAAAGTCCGGGACGGCGAACACTGAAGCTTTCTTT.

The chain links TRBV12-5 to TRBJ2-4, with D perhaps matching TRBD1 or TRBD2 (5 bases each). V gave up 7 bases and J gave up 7 bases, with 20 bases separating them. From germline, CDR1 is LGHNT and CDR2 FRNRAP. This CDR3 spans 15 amino acids. The CDR3 loop reads CASALGTIESNIQYF. CDR3 sequence (DNA): TGTGCTAGTGCCCTGGGGACGATCGAATCCAACATTCAGTACTTC.